This T cell receptor (beta chain) stems from a study of blood T cell repertoires in COVID-19. CDR3 length: 16 amino acids. CDR1 is MGHRA and CDR2 is YSYEKL in the germline V gene. Trimming cost V 4 bases and J 0 bases, with 13 bases left between them. TCRdb's table, derived via immunoSEQ multiplex PCR, lists solely in-frame clones and lacks some. Here the sample spans 200,000 to 250,000 clones, roughly 89% being singletons. The source material was PBMCs or T cells enriched from blood (not recorded which). V usage is TRBV4-1 and J usage is TRBJ1-3; TRBD1 might be the D (6 bases). This TCR derives from a man aged 18 to 29 with acute COVID-19. CDR3 in amino acids: CASSLAQGPSGNTIYF. CDR3 nucleotide sequence: TGCGCCAGCAGCCTCGCACAGGGACCCTCTGGAAACACCATATATTTT.